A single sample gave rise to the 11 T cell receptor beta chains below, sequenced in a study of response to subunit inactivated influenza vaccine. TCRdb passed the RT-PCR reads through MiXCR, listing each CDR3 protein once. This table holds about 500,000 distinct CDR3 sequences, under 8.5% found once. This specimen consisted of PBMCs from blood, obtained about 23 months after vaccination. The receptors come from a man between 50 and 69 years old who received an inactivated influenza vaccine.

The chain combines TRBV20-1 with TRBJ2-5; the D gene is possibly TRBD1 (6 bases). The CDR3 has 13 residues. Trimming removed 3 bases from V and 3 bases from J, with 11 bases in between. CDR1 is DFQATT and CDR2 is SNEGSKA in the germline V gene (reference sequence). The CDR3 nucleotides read TGCAGTGCTAGTTCTCCAGGGGAAGAGACCCAGTACTTC. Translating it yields CSASSPGEETQYF.

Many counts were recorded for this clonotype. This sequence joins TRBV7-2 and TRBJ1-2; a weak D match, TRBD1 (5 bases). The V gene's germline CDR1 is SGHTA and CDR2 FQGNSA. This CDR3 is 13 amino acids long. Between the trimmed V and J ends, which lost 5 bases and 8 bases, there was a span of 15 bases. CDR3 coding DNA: TGTGCCAGCAGCCCCGGGGGATCTCGCGGCTACACCTTC. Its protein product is CASSPGGSRGYTF.

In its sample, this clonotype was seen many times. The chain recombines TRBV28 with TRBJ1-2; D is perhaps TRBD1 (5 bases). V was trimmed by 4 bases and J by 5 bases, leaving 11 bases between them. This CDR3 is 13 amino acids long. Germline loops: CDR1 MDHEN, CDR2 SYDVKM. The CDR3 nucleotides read TGTGCCAGCAGTTCCAGGGATACTTATGGCTACACCTTC. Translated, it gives CASSSRDTYGYTF.

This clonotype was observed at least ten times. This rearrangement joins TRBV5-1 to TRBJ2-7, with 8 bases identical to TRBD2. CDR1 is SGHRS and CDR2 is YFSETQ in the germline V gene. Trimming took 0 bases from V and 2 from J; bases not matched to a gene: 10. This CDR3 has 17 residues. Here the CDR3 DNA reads TGCGCCAGCAGCTTGGCCGGCGGGGGGACTATTACCTACGAGCAGTACTTC. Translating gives CASSLAGGGTITYEQYF.

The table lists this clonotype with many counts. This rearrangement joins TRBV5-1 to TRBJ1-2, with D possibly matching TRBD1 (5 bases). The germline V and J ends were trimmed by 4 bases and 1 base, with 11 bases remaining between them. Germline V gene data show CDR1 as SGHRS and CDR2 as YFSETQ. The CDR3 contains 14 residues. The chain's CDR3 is CASSRETVNYGYTF. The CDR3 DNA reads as TGCGCCAGCAGCCGAGAGACAGTTAACTATGGCTACACCTTC.

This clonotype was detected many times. The CDR3: CASTVREGAIQYF. The CDR3 DNA reads TGTGCCAGCACCGTGAGAGAGGGTGCCATTCAGTACTTC. V gene TRBV12-3 or TRBV12-4 combines with J gene TRBJ2-4, with D possibly TRBD2 on 5 matching bases. The length of the CDR3 is 13 residues. The V end lost 7 bases, the J end lost 9 bases, and 16 bases lay between the germline ends.

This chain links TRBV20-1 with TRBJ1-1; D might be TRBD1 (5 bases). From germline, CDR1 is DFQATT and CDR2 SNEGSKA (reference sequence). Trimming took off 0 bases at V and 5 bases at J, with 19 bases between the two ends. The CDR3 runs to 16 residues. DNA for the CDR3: TGCAGTGCTAGAGATCCCGCGCGGGGGACGGGGACTGAAGCTTTCTTT. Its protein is CSARDPARGTGTEAFF.

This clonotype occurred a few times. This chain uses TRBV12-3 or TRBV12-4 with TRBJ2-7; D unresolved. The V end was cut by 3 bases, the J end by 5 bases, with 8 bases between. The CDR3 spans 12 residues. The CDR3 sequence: CASSFFGDEQYF. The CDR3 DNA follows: TGTGCCAGCAGTTTTTTTGGCGACGAGCAGTACTTC.

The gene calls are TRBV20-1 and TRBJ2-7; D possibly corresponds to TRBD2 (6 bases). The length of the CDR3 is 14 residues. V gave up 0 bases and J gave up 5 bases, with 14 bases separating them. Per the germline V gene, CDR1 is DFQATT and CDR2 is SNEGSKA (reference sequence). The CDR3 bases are TGCAGTGCTAGAGAGGAGCGGGCAATCCACGAGCAGTACTTC. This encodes CSAREERAIHEQYF.

CDR3: CSAQDRGIGTDTQYF. In nucleotides, the CDR3 is TGCAGTGCTCAGGACAGGGGAATAGGAACAGATACGCAGTATTTT. The V call is TRBV20-1, the J call TRBJ2-3; 9 nucleotides align to TRBD1. Germline V gene sequence: CDR1 DFQATT, CDR2 SNEGSKA (reference sequence). V lost 5 bases and J lost 3; bases outside the gene matches: 9. The CDR3 is 15 amino acids.

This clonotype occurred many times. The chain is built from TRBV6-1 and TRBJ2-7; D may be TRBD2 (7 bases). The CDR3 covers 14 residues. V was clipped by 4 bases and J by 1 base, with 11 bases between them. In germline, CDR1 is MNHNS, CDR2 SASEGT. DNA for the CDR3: TGTGCCAGCAGTGGGGGGGGCGTTTCCTACGAGCAGTACTTC. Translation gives CASSGGGVSYEQYF.